This T cell receptor (beta chain) appears in the sequencing data of a study of T cell responses to AZD1222 COVID-19 vaccine. Overall study findings and caveats: As reported, nearly half of all spike-specific TCRs target variant regions that are unmutated.

With 0 bases removed from V and 5 bases from J, the gap between germline ends came to 17 bases. CDR1 and CDR2 from the germline V gene are SGHRS and YFSETQ. This CDR3 comprises 16 residues. Sequenced by immunoSEQ multiplex PCR; TCRdb stores in-frame clones only, minus some. Among over 130,000 clones, approximately 90% were seen once, and the ten largest hold 3.5% to 4.5%. Details on this clone: What it binds is unknown.

This specimen was peripheral blood, taken 28 days after the second AZD1222 dose. This chain connects TRBV5-1 to TRBJ1-2; D unresolved. This TCR came from an adult who received the AZD1222 COVID-19 vaccine. CDR3 sequence: CASSLVGRPDPYGYTF. CDR3 DNA sequence: TGCGCCAGCAGCTTGGTAGGGAGGCCAGACCCATATGGCTACACCTTC.